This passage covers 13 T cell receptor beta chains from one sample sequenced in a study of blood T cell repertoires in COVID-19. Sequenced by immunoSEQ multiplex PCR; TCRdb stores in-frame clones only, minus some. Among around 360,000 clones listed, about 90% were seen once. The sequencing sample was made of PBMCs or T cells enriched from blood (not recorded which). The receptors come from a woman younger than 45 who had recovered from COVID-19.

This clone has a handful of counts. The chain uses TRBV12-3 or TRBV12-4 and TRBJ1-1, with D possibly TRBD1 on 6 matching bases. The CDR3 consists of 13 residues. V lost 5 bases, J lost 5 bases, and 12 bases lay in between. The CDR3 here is CASSPGQRTEAFF. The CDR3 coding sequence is TGTGCCAGCAGTCCGGGACAAAGGACTGAAGCTTTCTTT.

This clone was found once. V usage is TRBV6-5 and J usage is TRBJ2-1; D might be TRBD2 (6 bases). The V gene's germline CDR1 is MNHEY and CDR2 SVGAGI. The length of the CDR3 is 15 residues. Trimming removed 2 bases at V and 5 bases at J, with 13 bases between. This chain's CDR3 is CASSYEVAVHNEQFF. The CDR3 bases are TGTGCCAGCAGTTACGAGGTAGCGGTACACAATGAGCAGTTCTTC.

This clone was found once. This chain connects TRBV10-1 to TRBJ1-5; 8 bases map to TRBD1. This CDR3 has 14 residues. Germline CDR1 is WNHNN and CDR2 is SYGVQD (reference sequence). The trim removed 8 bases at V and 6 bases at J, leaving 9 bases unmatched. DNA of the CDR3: TGCGCCAGCCTCTCCAGGGGGCGCTTTCAGCCCCAGCATTTT. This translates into CASLSRGRFQPQHF.

This chain's CDR3 is CASSSGTGVGQPQHF. The CDR3 DNA is TGTGCCAGCAGCTCCGGGACAGGGGTGGGTCAGCCCCAGCATTTT. The chain has TRBV11-2 and TRBJ1-5; 10 bases are shared with TRBD1. V trimming: 4 bases; J trimming: 6 bases; junction bases outside the gene matches: 6. The CDR3 contains 15 residues. In germline, CDR1 is SGHAT, CDR2 FQNNGV.

CDR3 nucleotide sequence: TGTGCCAGCAGCCGGTATCGGGCAGGGTGGGTTACAGATACGCAGTATTTT. Protein sequence: CASSRYRAGWVTDTQYF. The V and J genes are TRBV3-1 (or the pseudogene TRBV3-2) and TRBJ2-3, with TRBD1 as a possible D gene (5 bases). The CDR3 length is 17 residues. In germline, CDR1 is LGHDT, CDR2 YNNKEL (reference sequence). Trimming stripped 4 bases from V and 3 bases from J, with 20 bases between.

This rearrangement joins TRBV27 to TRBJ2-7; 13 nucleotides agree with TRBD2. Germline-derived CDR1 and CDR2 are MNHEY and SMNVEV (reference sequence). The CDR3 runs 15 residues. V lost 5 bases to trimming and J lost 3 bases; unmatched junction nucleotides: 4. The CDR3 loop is CASSPRTSGSYEQYF. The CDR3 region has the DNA TGTGCCAGCAGTCCTCGGACTAGCGGGAGCTACGAGCAGTACTTC.

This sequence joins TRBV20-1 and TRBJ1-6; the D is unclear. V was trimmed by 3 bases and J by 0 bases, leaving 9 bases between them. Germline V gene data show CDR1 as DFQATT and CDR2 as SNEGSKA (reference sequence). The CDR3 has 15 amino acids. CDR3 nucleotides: TGCAGTGCTAGTTGGGCCAGCTCCTATAATTCACCCCTCCACTTT. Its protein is CSASWASSYNSPLHF.

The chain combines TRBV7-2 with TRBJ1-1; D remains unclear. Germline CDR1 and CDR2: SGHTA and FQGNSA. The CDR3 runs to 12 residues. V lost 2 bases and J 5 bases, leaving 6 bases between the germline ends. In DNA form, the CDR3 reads TGTGCCAGCAGCTTACTTTATACTGAAGCTTTCTTT. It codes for CASSLLYTEAFF.

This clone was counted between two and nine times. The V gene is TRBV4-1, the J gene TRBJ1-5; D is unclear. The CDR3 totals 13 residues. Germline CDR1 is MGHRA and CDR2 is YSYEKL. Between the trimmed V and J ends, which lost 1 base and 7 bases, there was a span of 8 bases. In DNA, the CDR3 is TGCGCCAGCAGCCAAGGCGGCAGCCAGCCCCAGCATTTT. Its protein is CASSQGGSQPQHF.

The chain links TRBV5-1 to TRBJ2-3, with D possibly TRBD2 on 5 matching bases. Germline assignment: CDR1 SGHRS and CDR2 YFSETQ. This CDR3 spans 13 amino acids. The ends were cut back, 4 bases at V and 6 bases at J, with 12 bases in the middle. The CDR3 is CASSVTEADTQYF. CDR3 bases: TGCGCCAGCAGCGTCACGGAGGCGGATACGCAGTATTTT.

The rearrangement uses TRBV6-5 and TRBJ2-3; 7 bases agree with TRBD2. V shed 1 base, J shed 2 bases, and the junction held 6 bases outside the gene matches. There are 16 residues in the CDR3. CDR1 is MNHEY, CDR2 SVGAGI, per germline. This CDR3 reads CASSYLRAGNTDTQYF. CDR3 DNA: TGTGCCAGCAGTTACTTGCGAGCGGGGAACACAGATACGCAGTATTTT.

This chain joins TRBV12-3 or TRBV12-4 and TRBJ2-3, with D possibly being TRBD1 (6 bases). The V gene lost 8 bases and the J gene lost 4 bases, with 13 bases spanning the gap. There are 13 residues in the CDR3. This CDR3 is CASGTQGADTQYF. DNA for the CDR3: TGTGCCAGCGGGACACAGGGAGCAGATACGCAGTATTTT.

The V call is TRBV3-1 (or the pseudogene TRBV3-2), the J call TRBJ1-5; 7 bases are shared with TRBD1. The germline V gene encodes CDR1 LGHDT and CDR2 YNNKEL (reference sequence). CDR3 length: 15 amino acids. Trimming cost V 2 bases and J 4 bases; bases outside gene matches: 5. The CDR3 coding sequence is TGTGCCAGCAGCCAATCTCCGACAGGGAATCAGCCCCAGCATTTT. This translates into CASSQSPTGNQPQHF.